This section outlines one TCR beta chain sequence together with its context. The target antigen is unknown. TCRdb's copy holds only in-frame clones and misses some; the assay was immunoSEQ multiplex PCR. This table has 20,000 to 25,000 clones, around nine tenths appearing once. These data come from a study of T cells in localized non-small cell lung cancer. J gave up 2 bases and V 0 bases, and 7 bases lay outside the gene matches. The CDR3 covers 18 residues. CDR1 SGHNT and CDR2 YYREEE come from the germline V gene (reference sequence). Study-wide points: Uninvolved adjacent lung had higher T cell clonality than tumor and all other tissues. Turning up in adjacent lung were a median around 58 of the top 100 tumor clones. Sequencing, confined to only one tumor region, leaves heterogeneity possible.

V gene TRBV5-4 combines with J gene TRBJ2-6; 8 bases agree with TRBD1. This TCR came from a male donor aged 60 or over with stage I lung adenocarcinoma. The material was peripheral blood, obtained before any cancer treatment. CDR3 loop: CASSLELGQGAGANVLTF. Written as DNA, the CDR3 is TGTGCCAGCAGCTTGGAATTAGGACAGGGCGCTGGGGCCAACGTCCTGACTTTC.